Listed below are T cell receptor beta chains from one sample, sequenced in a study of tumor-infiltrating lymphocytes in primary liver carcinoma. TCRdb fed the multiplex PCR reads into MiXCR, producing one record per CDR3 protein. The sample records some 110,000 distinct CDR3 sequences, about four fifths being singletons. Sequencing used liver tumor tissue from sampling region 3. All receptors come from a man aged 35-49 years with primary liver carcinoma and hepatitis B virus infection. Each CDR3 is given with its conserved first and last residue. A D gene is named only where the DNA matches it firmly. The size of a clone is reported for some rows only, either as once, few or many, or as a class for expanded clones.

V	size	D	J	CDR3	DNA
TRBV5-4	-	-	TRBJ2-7	CASSLRVFPYGQYF	TGTGCCAGCAGCTTGCGGGTCTTTCCCTACGGGCAGTACTTC
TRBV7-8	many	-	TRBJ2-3	CASSLALMGDPDTQYF	TGTGCCAGCAGCTTGGCCCTGATGGGAGATCCAGATACGCAGTATTTT
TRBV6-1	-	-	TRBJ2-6	CASSELSRFFDRIRSGANVLTF	TGTGCCAGCAGTGAACTTTCGAGGTTTTTTGATAGGATCAGATCTGGGGCCAACGTCCTAACTTTC
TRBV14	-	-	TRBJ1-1	CADSQADLNTEAFF	TGTGCCGACAGCCAAGCAGATTTGAACACTGAAGCTTTCTTT
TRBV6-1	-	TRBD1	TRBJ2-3	CASIPTGGRGKVNQSQYF	TGTGCCAGCATCCCAACAGGGGGACGGGGGAAAGTTAATCAGTCTCAGTATTTT
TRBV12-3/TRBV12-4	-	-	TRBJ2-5	CASSLAGVETQCF	TGTGCCAGCAGTTTAGCGGGAGTAGAGACCCAATGCTTC
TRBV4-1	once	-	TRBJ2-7	CVSSSPLGDEQYF	TGCGTCAGCAGCAGTCCTTTAGGGGACGAGCAGTACTTC
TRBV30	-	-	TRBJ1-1	CAWSAGRRIEAFF	TGTGCCTGGAGTGCGGGTAGGAGGATTGAAGCTTTCTTT
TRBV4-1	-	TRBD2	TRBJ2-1	CASSQDRGGRASSPSSGIYNEQFF	TGCGCCAGCAGCCAAGACCGAGGAGGGAGGGCCAGCAGCCCATCGAGCGGGATCTACAATGAGCAGTTCTTC
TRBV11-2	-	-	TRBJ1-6	CASNSDCGSPLHF	TGTGCCAGCAACTCCGACTGCGGTTCACCTCTCCACTTT
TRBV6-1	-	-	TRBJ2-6	CASIEAQGGADVLTF	TGTGCCAGCATTGAAGCACAGGGTGGGGCCGACGTCCTGACTTTC
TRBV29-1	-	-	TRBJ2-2	CSVELTGELFF	TGCAGTGTTGAACTCACCGGGGAGCTCTTTTTT
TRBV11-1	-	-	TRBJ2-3	CASSSGGTSVGARTDTQYF	TGTGCCAGCAGCTCTGGGGGAACCTCTGTTGGAGCCCGTACAGATACCCAGTATTTT
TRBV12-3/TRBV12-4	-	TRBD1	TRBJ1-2	CACRRQGVGYGYTF	TGTGCCTGCAGGCGACAGGGAGTAGGCTATGGCTACACCTTC
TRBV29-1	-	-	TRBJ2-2	CSVEEGIRNTGELFF	TGCAGCGTTGAAGAAGGGATCCGGAACACAGGGGAGCTGTTTTTT
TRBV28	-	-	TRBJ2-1	CAISPGPFNDQFF	TGCGCCATCAGCCCTGGACCCTTCAATGATCAGTTCTTC
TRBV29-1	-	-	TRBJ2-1	CSVVETSSVNEQFF	TGCAGCGTTGTGGAGACCTCGAGCGTCAACGAGCAGTTCTTC
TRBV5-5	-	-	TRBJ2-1	CASSFTIPGTSYNEQFF	TGTGCCAGCAGCTTCACAATCCCCGGGACTTCCTACAATGAGCAGTTCTTC
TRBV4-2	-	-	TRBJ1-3	CASSQEGLTRGRTSSGNTIYF	TGTGCCAGCAGCCAAGAAGGCTTGACAAGAGGTCGTACTTCCTCTGGAAACACCATATATTTT
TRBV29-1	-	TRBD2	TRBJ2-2	CRASVAGGWIGELFF	TGCAGAGCGTCGGTAGCGGGAGGGTGGATCGGGGAGCTGTTTTTT
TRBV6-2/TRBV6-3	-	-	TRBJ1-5	CASSHTGQPVNQSQHF	TGTGCCAGCAGTCATACAGGCCAGCCCGTGAATCAGTCCCAGCATTTT
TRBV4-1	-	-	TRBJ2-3	CACSQEGAPSTDTQYF	TGCGCCTGCAGCCAAGAAGGTGCCCCTAGCACAGATACGCAGTACTTT
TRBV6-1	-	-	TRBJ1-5	CASSLQGLTLDQPQHF	TGTGCCAGCAGTCTGCAGGGGCTGACCCTAGATCAGCCCCAGCATTTT
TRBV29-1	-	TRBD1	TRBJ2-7	CNVEGTDSYEQYF	TGCAACGTTGAAGGGACAGATTCCTATGAGCAGTACTTC
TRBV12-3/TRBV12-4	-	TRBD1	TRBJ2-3	CTSRGTWGYTQYF	TGTACCAGCAGGGGGACATGGGGCTATACGCAGTATTTT
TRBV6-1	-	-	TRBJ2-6	CDGSEGDSGANVLTF	TGTGACGGCAGTGAAGGGGACTCTGGGGCCAACGTCCTAACTTTC
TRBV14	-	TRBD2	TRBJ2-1	CISSTVAGWVNNEQFF	TGTATCAGCAGTACCGTAGCGGGATGGGTAAACAATGAGCAGTTCTTC
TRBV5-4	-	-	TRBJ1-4	CASIPRPGAGTSGF	TGTGCCAGCATCCCACGACCCGGGGCAGGAACGTCTGGATTT
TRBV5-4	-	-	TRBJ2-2	CTSRPGANTGELFF	TGTACCAGTAGGCCAGGGGCGAACACCGGGGAGCTGTTTTTT
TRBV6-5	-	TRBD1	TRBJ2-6	CASTHRGQGIGVANILTF	TGTGCCAGCACCCACCGGGGACAGGGGATTGGTGTGGCCAACATCCTGACTTTC
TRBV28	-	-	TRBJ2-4	CASSTYRTKAKNIQYF	TGTGCCAGCAGTACATACAGGACCAAGGCCAAAAACATTCAGTACTTC
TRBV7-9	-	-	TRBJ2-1	CGSSLGIYNEQFF	TGTGGCAGCAGCTTAGGCATCTACAATGAGCAGTTCTTC
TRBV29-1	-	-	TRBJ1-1	CSVDAEMNTETFF	TGCAGCGTTGATGCAGAAATGAACACTGAAACTTTCTTT
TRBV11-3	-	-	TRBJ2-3	CASSPGVGGTDTHYF	TGTGCCAGCAGTCCCGGAGTGGGAGGCACAGATACACATTATTTT
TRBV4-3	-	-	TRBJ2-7	CASRHGQVSYEQYF	TGCGCCAGCAGACATGGTCAGGTCTCCTACGAGCAGTACTTC
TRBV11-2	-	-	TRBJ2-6	CGSSVGGNRGISLSGANILTF	TGTGGCAGCAGCGTGGGGGGAAACAGGGGCATTTCCCTCTCTGGGGCCAACATCCTGACTTTC
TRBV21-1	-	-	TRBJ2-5	CASSIKTGSGETQCF	TGTGCCAGCAGCATAAAGACCGGGAGCGGAGAGACCCAGTGCTTC